This T cell receptor (beta chain) was identified during a study of cytomegalovirus exposure and HLA in healthy donors. Note on this clone: As yet, its antigen is unknown.

V lost 0 bases and J lost 2, with 10 bases in between. This CDR3 is built from 16 residues. Germline-derived CDR1 and CDR2 are SGHTA and FQGNSA. Study-wide points: Judged likely to be a sequencing artifact was a cluster of highly shared sequence variants.

The PCR made use of 60 Vbeta and 13 Jbeta primers. The method was immunoSEQ multiplex PCR; TCRdb's version includes in-frame clones alone and lacks a portion of them. The sample's table shows 130,000 to 150,000 clones. The sequence was obtained from a middle-aged man in good health and CMV-seronegative. The chain joins TRBV7-2 to TRBJ2-2, with a weak D call TRBD2 (5 bases). Sequences were obtained from PBMCs. The CDR3, as DNA: TGTGCCAGCAGCTTAGCGGCTAGCCTTAACACCGGGGAGCTGTTTTTT. It specifies CASSLAASLNTGELFF. Combining the CDR3 with reference TRBV7-2 and TRBJ2-2 gives the whole variable domain GAGVSQSPSNKVTEKGKDVELRCDPISGHTALYWYRQSLGQGLEFLIYFQGNSAPDKSGLPSDRFSAERTGGSVSTLTIQRTQQEDSAVYLCASSLAASLNTGELFFGEGSRLTVL.